This TCR beta chain emerged from a study of cytomegalovirus exposure and HLA in healthy donors. Findings and limits, study-wide: TCR beta V- and J-gene trimming was later associated with a missense DCLRE1C variant.

Germline V gene sequence: CDR1 SGHAT, CDR2 FQNNGV. CDR3 length: 17 amino acids. The ends were cut back, 2 bases at V and 2 bases at J, with 16 bases in the middle. About this clone itself: The antigen is unknown.

The PCR made use of 60 Vbeta and 13 Jbeta primers. The table came from immunoSEQ multiplex PCR; TCRdb's copy has only in-frame clones and leaves some out. In the table there are about 110,000 clones, about 80% of which are singletons. The sample taken for sequencing was PBMCs. V and J are TRBV11-2 and TRBJ2-1; possibly TRBD1 for D (6 bases). The TCR was taken from a woman aged 25 to 45 in good health and CMV-seropositive. The CDR3 protein is CASSLIDLGAPYNEQFF. The CDR3 region has the DNA TGTGCCAGCAGCTTAATCGACTTGGGGGCCCCCTACAATGAGCAGTTCTTC. Supplemented by reference TRBV11-2 and TRBJ2-1, the full variable domain reads EAGVAQSPRYKIIEKRQSVAFWCNPISGHATLYWYQQILGQGPKLLIQFQNNGVVDDSQLPKDRFSAERLKGVDSTLKIQPAKLEDSAVYLCASSLIDLGAPYNEQFFGPGTRLTVL.